These T cell receptor beta chains were read from a single sample in a study of post-analysis software for immune sequencing data. Using its own MiXCR run on the PCR reads, TCRdb lists one record per CDR3 protein. Among hundreds of thousands of distinct CDR3 sequences listed, approximately 50% were seen once. The sample was blood. These receptors came from a girl aged 5-17 years with multiple sclerosis. Each CDR3 is given with its conserved first and last residue. The D gene is left open where the match is weak. Only some rows state a clone size, as once, few, many or a class for expanded clones.

TRBJ1-2 | TRBV6-5 | NA | TRBD1 | TGTGCCAGCAGTTACTACATGGACAGGTCTACTAACTATGGCTACACCTTC | CASSYYMDRSTNYGYTF
TRBJ2-7 | TRBV12-3/TRBV12-4 | few | TRBD1 | TGTGCCAGCAGCCATACCGGGACAGGATTCTACGAGCAGTACTTC | CASSHTGTGFYEQYF
TRBJ2-7 | TRBV20-1 | NA | TRBD1 | TGCAGTGCTAGAGACCCGGGACAGGGTACCTACGAGCAGTACTTC | CSARDPGQGTYEQYF
TRBJ2-1 | TRBV9 | NA | TRBD2 | TGTGCCAGCAGCGTCGGGGGGGCAGGATACAATGAGCAGTTCTTC | CASSVGGAGYNEQFF
TRBJ2-7 | TRBV12-3/TRBV12-4 | NA | TRBD1 | TGTGCCAGTGGACAGGGCTCGTACTACGAGCAGTACTTC | CASGQGSYYEQYF
TRBJ2-2 | TRBV19 | NA | TRBD2 | TGTGCCAGTAGTAGAGGCGGGGGGCCGAACACCGGGGAGCTGTTTTTT | CASSRGGGPNTGELFF
TRBJ2-7 | TRBV6-5 | NA | NA | TGTGCCAGCAAAGACAGAGCCGCCTACGAGCAGTACTTC | CASKDRAAYEQYF
TRBJ2-3 | TRBV2 | NA | TRBD2 | TGTGCCAGCAGTGAAGAGAGCGGGAGGTCGGATACGCAGTATTTT | CASSEESGRSDTQYF
TRBJ2-7 | TRBV29-1 | few | NA | TGCAGCGTTGAAGATCCAGGAGGGAGCTCCTACGAGCAGTACTTC | CSVEDPGGSSYEQYF
TRBJ2-5 | TRBV27 | NA | TRBD2 | TGTGCCAGCAGTTCGTGGCCTAGCGGAGGTCTGGGGGAGACCCAGTACTTC | CASSSWPSGGLGETQYF
TRBJ2-1 | TRBV7-2 | few | TRBD2 | TGTGCCAGCAGCTTAGCTAGGCGGGGGGGGCTTGGCAATGAGCAGTTCTTC | CASSLARRGGLGNEQFF
TRBJ1-5 | TRBV3-1 | once | NA | TGTGCCAGCAGCCAAGATGGTACCGGCCGACGGCCCCAGCATTTT | CASSQDGTGRRPQHF
TRBJ2-1 | TRBV12-5 | NA | NA | TGTGCTAGTGGTTTAGAACAGGGACGCTACAATGAGCAGTTCTTC | CASGLEQGRYNEQFF
TRBJ2-1 | TRBV7-9 | NA | NA | TGTGCCAGCAGCTTAGCGGGGGCTCACTCCTACAATGAGCAGTTCTTC | CASSLAGAHSYNEQFF
TRBJ1-5 | TRBV6-5 | few | NA | TGTGCCAGCAGGGGACTCCGCAATCAGCCCCAGCATTTT | CASRGLRNQPQHF
TRBJ2-3 | TRBV3-1 | NA | NA | TGTGCCAGCAGCCATGAAGGGGCGCGAACAGATACGCAGTATTTT | CASSHEGARTDTQYF
TRBJ2-5 | TRBV6-6 | few | NA | TGTGCCAGCAGCCACTCGATTACCCAGTACTTC | CASSHSITQYF
TRBJ2-7 | TRBV25-1 | NA | NA | TGTGCCAGCGAACCTTCGACAGGCCCCAGGGCCCAGTACTTC | CASEPSTGPRAQYF
TRBJ2-7 | TRBV10-3 | few | NA | TGTGCCATCGGCGAGCTCTACGAGCAGTACTTC | CAIGELYEQYF
TRBJ2-7 | TRBV7-2 | few | NA | TGTGCCAGCAGCTTAGGCGGGGCGAGTAACGAGCAGTACTTC | CASSLGGASNEQYF
TRBJ2-1 | TRBV7-9 | NA | TRBD2 | TGTGCCAGCAGCCCTGGGACTAGCGGGGTGCATGAGCAGTTCTTC | CASSPGTSGVHEQFF
TRBJ2-1 | TRBV5-5 | NA | NA | TGTGCCAGCAGCTTGTCGGCCTTATCGTCCTACAATGAGCAGTTCTTC | CASSLSALSSYNEQFF
TRBJ1-1 | TRBV7-3 | NA | NA | TGTGCCAGCAGCTTCGGGGGCTGGGATGAAGCTTTCTTT | CASSFGGWDEAFF
TRBJ1-5 | TRBV29-1 | NA | NA | TGCAGCGTTGGGTGGAAGAGCAATCAGCCCCAGCATTTT | CSVGWKSNQPQHF
TRBJ2-1 | TRBV4-1 | NA | TRBD2 | TGCGCCAGCAGCCTCACGAGACTAGCGGGAGGAGGATACTACAATGAGCAGTTCTTC | CASSLTRLAGGGYYNEQFF
TRBJ1-2 | TRBV7-2 | NA | NA | TGTGCCAGCAGCTTAAGACAGGCTAACTATGGCTACACCTTC | CASSLRQANYGYTF
TRBJ2-7 | TRBV5-1 | NA | TRBD2 | TGCGCCAGCAGCGAGGGACTAGCGGTAAGCTCCTACGAGCAGTACTTC | CASSEGLAVSSYEQYF
TRBJ2-1 | TRBV7-9 | NA | TRBD2 | TGTGCCAGCAGCGCGAGCGGGGCATACAATGAGCAGTTCTTC | CASSASGAYNEQFF
TRBJ1-2 | TRBV13 | once | NA | TGTGCCAGCAGCTTAGTGAGTAGGGGTAGAAGTGATGGCTACACCTTC | CASSLVSRGRSDGYTF
TRBJ1-1 | TRBV18 | few | NA | TGTGCCAGCTCACCTCAGGGAAGGGCTGAAGCTTTCTTT | CASSPQGRAEAFF
TRBJ2-7 | TRBV10-3 | NA | TRBD1 | TGTGCCATCAGTGAGGACCGTACAGGGGGCTACGAGCAGTACTTC | CAISEDRTGGYEQYF
TRBJ1-2 | TRBV9 | NA | NA | TGTGCCAGCAGCCCAGAGAAGAGGGGTCGGGGCTACACCTTC | CASSPEKRGRGYTF
TRBJ2-3 | TRBV2 | few | NA | TGTGCCAGCAGTGAAAAGACCGAGACAGATACGCAGTATTTT | CASSEKTETDTQYF
TRBJ2-1 | TRBV7-2 | NA | TRBD2 | TGTGCCAGCACGGGACTAGCGGCCTACAATGAGCAGTTCTTC | CASTGLAAYNEQFF
TRBJ1-6 | TRBV20-1 | NA | NA | TGCAGTGCTAGAGTGGTGGGGACCTATAATTCACCCCTCCACTTT | CSARVVGTYNSPLHF
TRBJ2-5 | TRBV4-2 | NA | NA | TGTGCCAGCAGCCAAGATCGGGCGGCCCAGTACTTC | CASSQDRAAQYF